The T cell receptor (beta chain) described here comes from a study of T cells in Graves' hyperthyroidism and ophthalmopathy. In regard to this clonotype: An end of the junction does not agree with germline; a read error may underlie this.

Exclusion followed for patients with uncontrolled infection, other autoimmune disease, pregnancy or lactation. Amplified regions were TCR beta CDR3 sequences from RNA transcripts. First-round RT-PCR targeting the TCR CDR3 was performed with the HTBI primer set. TCRdb re-analysed the multiplex PCR reads in MiXCR, keeping a single row per CDR3 protein. The profile shows 640,000 or so distinct CDR3 sequences, 12% to 15% of them singletons. The receptor was isolated from a woman aged 18 to 35 with Graves' ophthalmopathy. Material for sequencing was blood.

The chain's CDR3 is CASSPLGVSHEQYF. As DNA, the CDR3 is TGTGCCAGCAGCCCCCTGGGGGTCTCCCACGAGCAGTACTTC. This chain joins TRBV13 and TRBJ2-7; D could derive from TRBD1 or TRBD2 (5 bases each). The CDR3 sequence is 14 residues long. The germline gives CDR1 PRHDT, CDR2 FYEKMQ (reference sequence).